One and the same sample provided the 29 T cell receptor beta chains below, sequenced in a study of cytomegalovirus exposure and HLA in healthy donors (dated by TCRdb to about 2017). Preparation of the library involved the immunoSEQ multiplex PCR assay. A mixture of 60 forward primers for TCR Vbeta segments and 13 reverse primers for TCR Jbeta segments was used in the multiplex PCR. This is the immuneACCESS table as TCRdb keeps it, with only in-frame sequences that have V and J called. A part of the clones is gone; compared with another copy, unresolved V genes explain less than half, and the rest is unexplained. This sample lists 100,000 to 150,000 clones; less than 85% were detected once. 1.2% of the sample is held by the ten biggest clonotypes. The sample consisted of PBMCs. The receptors were gathered from a female donor in good health and CMV-seronegative.

This clone was counted a few times. The chain carries TRBV5-1 and TRBJ2-7; 7 positions match TRBD2. The V segment lost 1 base and the J segment 1 base; nucleotides outside the gene matches: 8. Germline V gives CDR1 SGHRS, CDR2 YFSETQ. The CDR3 has 16 amino acids. This chain's CDR3 is CASSLPLAGGSYEQYF. The CDR3 nucleotides are TGCGCCAGCAGCTTGCCCTTAGCGGGCGGGTCCTACGAGCAGTACTTC.

Points on this clone: An end of the junction does not agree with germline; a read error may underlie this. The chain uses TRBV5-6 and TRBJ2-4; 9 nucleotides agree with TRBD2. CDR3 length: 15 residues. Germline V gene data show CDR1 as SGHDT and CDR2 as YYEEEE. The CDR3 DNA is TGTGCCAGCAGCCGGCCGGGACTAGCAAAAAACAGTCAGTACTTC. This translates into CASSRPGLAKNSQYF.

As regards this clone: This sample includes further DNA sequences coding for the same CDR3. The V and J genes are TRBV5-1 and TRBJ2-5; possibly TRBD1 for D (5 bases). Trimming pared 2 bases from V and 3 bases from J, leaving 8 bases between. CDR1 and CDR2 (germline): SGHRS, YFSETQ. The CDR3 contains 13 residues. As DNA, the CDR3 is TGCGCCAGCAGCTTACAAGGGGAAGAGACCCAGTACTTC. It translates to CASSLQGEETQYF.

The chain has TRBV9 and TRBJ1-6, with a weak D call TRBD1 (5 bases). Germline V CDR1 and CDR2: SGDLS, YYNGEE. V was clipped by 3 bases and J by 10 bases, with 14 bases between them. This CDR3 has 14 residues. CDR3 loop: CASSGGREGSPLHF. In nucleotides, the CDR3 is TGTGCCAGCAGCGGTGGGCGGGAGGGGTCACCCCTCCACTTT.

The chain joins TRBV12-2 to TRBJ2-1; the table's D call, TRBD2, was not checked against the DNA. TRBV12-2 is given as a pseudogene. The CDR3 contains 16 residues. The CDR3 DNA sequence: TGTGCAAGTCGCTTAGCGGGGGAGGGCTCCTACAATGAGCAGTTCTTC. It codes for CASRLAGEGSYNEQFF.

This clone appeared a single time. This chain uses TRBV21-1 with TRBJ2-6; the table's D call TRBD1 went unverified against the DNA. TRBV21-1 is tagged as a pseudogene. The CDR3 contains 18 residues. CDR3 amino acids: CASSKVGTYFSGANVLTF. CDR3 bases: TGTGCCAGCAGCAAAGTCGGGACATACTTCTCTGGGGCCAACGTCCTGACTTTC.

The chain couples TRBV5-1 to TRBJ1-1; 7 nucleotides agree with TRBD1. V trimming: 6 bases; J trimming: 2 bases; junction bases outside the gene matches: 7. The CDR3 has 14 residues. The V gene's germline CDR1 is SGHRS and CDR2 YFSETQ. CDR3 DNA: TGCGCCAGCAACTCCGGGACAGACAACACTGAAGCTTTCTTT. Translated, it gives CASNSGTDNTEAFF. Combining the CDR3 with reference TRBV5-1 and TRBJ1-1 gives the whole variable domain KAGVTQTPRYLIKTRGQQVTLSCSPISGHRSVSWYQQTPGQGLQFLFEYFSETQRNKGNFPGRFSGRQFSNSRSEMNVSTLELGDSALYLCASNSGTDNTEAFFGQGTRLTVV.

This chain connects TRBV27 to TRBJ2-2; 8 positions agree with TRBD2. Looked up from germline, CDR1 is MNHEY and CDR2 is SMNVEV (reference sequence). This CDR3 is built from 18 residues. Trimming at V came to 5 bases and at J to 1 base, leaving 12 bases not matched to a gene. CDR3 bases: TGTGCCAGCAGTCCCCGAGCGGGGGAAGAATTGAACACCGGGGAGCTGTTTTTT. Protein product: CASSPRAGEELNTGELFF.

The V call is TRBV4-1, the J call TRBJ2-5; tentatively, D is TRBD2 (5 bases). Germline CDR1 is MGHRA and CDR2 is YSYEKL. Trimming removed 1 base from V and 2 bases from J, with 5 bases in between. The CDR3 has 13 amino acids. This CDR3 is CASSQGLQETQYF. For the CDR3, the DNA is TGCGCCAGCAGCCAAGGACTACAAGAGACCCAGTACTTC.

The V and J genes are TRBV27 and TRBJ2-7, with D tentatively TRBD2 (6 bases). The germline CDR1 and CDR2 sequences are MNHEY and SMNVEV (reference sequence). This CDR3 is built from 14 residues. V lost 7 bases, J lost 6 bases, and 19 bases lay in between. The CDR3 DNA reads TGTGCCAGCACTACGGGAGCTACCAGTTCCGAGCAGTACTTC. Protein: CASTTGATSSEQYF.

The chain is built from TRBV5-6 and TRBJ1-1; D might be TRBD1 (5 bases). Trimming took 4 bases from V and 3 from J, leaving 13 bases between them. Germline CDR1 reads SGHDT; CDR2 reads YYEEEE. The CDR3 contains 14 residues. This CDR3 is CASSGYGGDTEAFF. In nucleotides, the CDR3 is TGTGCCAGCAGCGGGTACGGGGGAGACACTGAAGCTTTCTTT.

The rearrangement uses TRBV18 and TRBJ2-7, with 14 bases aligning to TRBD2. The J segment lost 4 bases and the V segment lost 3 bases, leaving 14 bases of the junction unmatched. This CDR3 has 19 amino acids. CDR1 is KGHSH, CDR2 LQKENI, per germline. CDR3 protein: CASSPLPTSGRAGGYEQYF. The CDR3 coding sequence is TGTGCCAGCTCACCCCTACCGACTAGCGGGAGGGCCGGGGGGTACGAGCAGTACTTC.

The chain recombines TRBV6-1 with TRBJ1-1; D is uncertain. The V gene's germline CDR1 is MNHNS and CDR2 SASEGT. This CDR3 region has 14 residues. V dropped 4 bases and J dropped 1 base, with 10 bases sitting between them. The CDR3 DNA sequence: TGTGCCAGCAGTGGAAAACAGTGGAACACTGAAGCTTTCTTT. Protein product: CASSGKQWNTEAFF.

V and J are TRBV19 and TRBJ2-2, with 9 bases matching TRBD1. V dropped 4 bases and J dropped 5; count of bases not matched to a gene: 2. This CDR3 comprises 14 residues. CDR1 is LNHDA and CDR2 is SQIVND in the germline V gene (reference sequence). The DNA for the CDR3 is TGTGCCAGTAGTACGACAGGGGGGACCGGGGAGCTGTTTTTT. Amino acid sequence: CASSTTGGTGELFF.

This chain joins TRBV19 and TRBJ2-1; the D gene is possibly TRBD1 (6 bases). This CDR3 spans 16 amino acids. Between the trimmed V and J ends, which lost 5 bases and 2 bases, there was a span of 16 bases. The germline V gene has CDR1 LNHDA and CDR2 SQIVND (reference sequence). The CDR3 coding sequence is TGTGCCAGTAGTCACCAGGGGACCAAAGCCTACAATGAGCAGTTCTTC. It translates to CASSHQGTKAYNEQFF.

This chain joins TRBV5-1 and TRBJ1-1, with a weak D call TRBD1 (5 bases). Trimming pared 0 bases from V and 3 bases from J, leaving 9 bases between. The CDR3 covers 14 residues. Germline V gene sequence: CDR1 SGHRS, CDR2 YFSETQ. The CDR3 nucleotides read TGCGCCAGCAGCTTGGGACAGAGGTACACTGAAGCTTTCTTT. This codes for CASSLGQRYTEAFF.

This clone was detected only once. The V and J genes are TRBV7-9 and TRBJ1-4; possibly TRBD1 for D (5 bases). This CDR3 contains 16 residues. V lost 1 base and J 2 bases, leaving 11 bases between the germline ends. Germline-derived CDR1 and CDR2 are SEHNR and FQNEAQ (reference sequence). For the CDR3, the DNA is TGTGCCAGCAGCTTAGTTTCTGGACACACTAATGAAAAACTGTTTTTT. It specifies CASSLVSGHTNEKLFF. Complete variable domain (other parts from reference TRBV7-9 and TRBJ1-4): DTGVSQNPRHKITKRGQNVTFRCDPISEHNRLYWYRQTLGQGPEFLTYFQNEAQLEKSRLLSDRFSAERPKGSFSTLEIQRTEQGDSAMYLCASSLVSGHTNEKLFFGSGTQLSVL.

The chain recombines TRBV25-1 with TRBJ1-2; 7 positions agree with TRBD1. The CDR3 has 15 residues. V was clipped by 4 bases and J by 3 bases; unmatched bases: 8. The germline gives CDR1 MGHDK, CDR2 SYGVNS. This CDR3 is CASSALGRGDYGYTF. Written as DNA, the CDR3 is TGTGCCAGCAGTGCCTTAGGCAGGGGGGACTATGGCTACACCTTC.

This sequence joins TRBV27 and TRBJ2-3; 10 positions match TRBD2. Germline V gene data show CDR1 as MNHEY and CDR2 as SMNVEV (reference sequence). V trimming: 11 bases; J trimming: 5 bases; junction bases outside the gene matches: 4. CDR3 length equals 12 residues. CDR3 sequence (DNA): TGTGCCTCAGCGGGAGGGGTAGATACGCAGTATTTT. As protein: CASAGGVDTQYF.

A remark on this clone: Other DNA sequences in the sample encode the same CDR3. The chain joins TRBV4-1 to TRBJ2-2; maybe TRBD1 (5 bases). Per germline, CDR1 MGHRA and CDR2 YSYEKL. This CDR3 has 17 residues. The V end lost 0 bases, the J end lost 3 bases, and 14 bases lay between the germline ends. The CDR3 sequence: CASSQDWAGSYTGELFF. In nucleotides, the CDR3 is TGCGCCAGCAGCCAAGATTGGGCAGGGTCGTACACCGGGGAGCTGTTTTTT.

Here the CDR3 DNA reads TGTGCCAGTACCTATCAGACTAGCGCTGGTGGTGAGCAGTTCTTC. Amino acids: CASTYQTSAGGEQFF. The rearrangement links TRBV19 to TRBJ2-1; the match to TRBD2 covers 8 bases. Losses at the gene ends were 7 bases for V and 9 bases for J; bases not matched to a gene: 14. CDR1 and CDR2 from the germline V gene are LNHDA and SQIVND (reference sequence). CDR3 length equals 15 residues.

This rearrangement joins TRBV5-1 to TRBJ1-1; D perhaps matches TRBD1 (5 bases). Germline-derived CDR1 and CDR2 are SGHRS and YFSETQ. The CDR3 covers 16 residues. V shed 0 bases and J shed 5 bases, with 17 bases lying between them. The CDR3 spells CASSLVPLGGATEAFF. In DNA, the CDR3 is TGCGCCAGCAGCTTGGTCCCTTTGGGGGGAGCTACTGAAGCTTTCTTT.

The J gene is TRBJ2-3, the V gene TRBV11-2; 7 nucleotides match TRBD2. V trimming: 5 bases; J trimming: 2 bases; junction bases outside the gene matches: 10. CDR1 is SGHAT and CDR2 is FQNNGV in the germline V gene. The CDR3 length is 16 residues. Written as DNA, the CDR3 is TGTGCCAGCAGCCCAGGACCCAGCGGGACCACAGATACGCAGTATTTT. Protein: CASSPGPSGTTDTQYF.

The V gene is TRBV2, the J gene TRBJ1-3; D remains unclear. In germline, CDR1 is SNHLY, CDR2 FYNNEI. V was clipped by 0 bases and J by 0 bases, with 9 bases between them. CDR3 length equals 16 residues. This CDR3 is CASSEAPGSSGNTIYF. For the CDR3, the DNA is TGTGCCAGCAGTGAAGCCCCCGGGAGCTCTGGAAACACCATATATTTT. The whole variable domain, remainder taken from reference TRBV2 and TRBJ1-3, is EPEVTQTPSHQVTQMGQEVILRCVPISNHLYFYWYRQILGQKVEFLVSFYNNEISEKSEIFDDQFSVERPDGSNFTLKIRSTKLEDSAMYFCASSEAPGSSGNTIYFGEGSWLTVV.

This rearrangement joins TRBV7-9 to TRBJ2-1; 8 nucleotides match TRBD2. The J segment lost 6 bases and the V segment lost 6 bases, leaving 13 bases of the junction unmatched. Germline lookup yields CDR1 SEHNR and CDR2 FQNEAQ (reference sequence). The CDR3 has 16 residues. CDR3 nucleotides: TGTGCCAGCAGATCGATCCGCGGGAGGCCCTCCAATGAGCAGTTCTTC. This codes for CASRSIRGRPSNEQFF.

The CDR3 nucleotides read TGTGCCAGCTCACGGGTTTCTGTGCGGACTGAAGCTTTCTTT. Protein product: CASSRVSVRTEAFF. The V gene is TRBV18, the J gene TRBJ1-1; the D is unclear. Trimming pared 4 bases from V and 5 bases from J, leaving 14 bases between. The germline gives CDR1 KGHSH, CDR2 LQKENI. This CDR3 has 14 residues.

The chain links TRBV6-5 to TRBJ2-7, with D possibly TRBD1 on 5 matching bases. The ends were cut back, 5 bases at V and 0 bases at J, with 11 bases in the middle. Germline V CDR1 and CDR2: MNHEY, SVGAGI. The CDR3 loop spans 14 amino acids. CDR3 sequence reads: CASSRVGVSYEQYF. CDR3 sequence (DNA): TGTGCCAGCAGTAGGGTAGGGGTCTCCTACGAGCAGTACTTC.

The CDR3 DNA follows: TGTGCCAGCAGCTTAGATTCGGGGGATACGCAGTATTTT. It specifies CASSLDSGDTQYF. The chain employs TRBV7-9 and TRBJ2-3, with a tentative D call TRBD2 (5 bases). V gave up 1 base and J gave up 6 bases, with 8 bases separating them. The CDR3 length is 13 residues. Germline assignment: CDR1 SEHNR and CDR2 FQNEAQ (reference sequence). Based on the CDR3 plus reference TRBV7-9 and TRBJ2-3, the full variable domain is DTGVSQNPRHKITKRGQNVTFRCDPISEHNRLYWYRQTLGQGPEFLTYFQNEAQLEKSRLLSDRFSAERPKGSFSTLEIQRTEQGDSAMYLCASSLDSGDTQYFGPGTRLTVL.

V gene TRBV29-1 combines with J gene TRBJ1-2; D not resolved. The V gene's germline CDR1 is SQVTM and CDR2 ANQGSEA. Trimming left V 4 bases short and J 1 base short, with 10 bases between. This CDR3 is built from 13 residues. CDR3 sequence reads: CSVGSGVNYGYTF. The CDR3 bases are TGCAGCGTTGGATCCGGGGTTAACTATGGCTACACCTTC.